A selection of T cell receptor beta chains follows, all from one sample in a study of breast tumors, draining lymph nodes, adjacent tissues. Via MiXCR, TCRdb re-called the multiplex PCR reads, giving one row per CDR3 protein. The data contain roughly 220,000 distinct CDR3 sequences, less than 40% of them seen just once; the ten biggest clones take up under 4.5%. Material: axillary lymph node tissue. Receptor source: a female donor with breast cancer. Some clones in this sample may be carry-over from other donors' samples. Both conserved end residues are part of each CDR3. The order of the fields is V gene, clone size, J gene, D gene, CDR3 DNA, CDR3 protein. A D gene is named only where the DNA matches it firmly. Clone size appears in some rows only: once, few, many, or a class for an expanded clone.

TRBV6-7,-,TRBJ2-3,-,TGTGCCAGCAGTTTATCCAGCAGCTTGGAGGCAGGGGAATGGGATACGCAGTATTTT,CASSLSSSLEAGEWDTQYF
TRBV5-1,many,TRBJ2-3,-,TGCGCCAGCAGCCGACTAGGCACAGATACGCAGTATTTT,CASSRLGTDTQYF
TRBV7-2,-,TRBJ2-3,TRBD2,TGTGCCAGCAGCTTAAATCGGAGAAGCGGGGGGGTTGATACGCAGTATTTT,CASSLNRRSGGVDTQYF
TRBV20-1,once,TRBJ2-7,TRBD1,TGCAGTGCGGTCCCGGGACAGTACGAGCAGTACTTC,CSAVPGQYEQYF
TRBV7-2,-,TRBJ1-2,-,TGTGCCAGCAGCTTAGAAACCGGACCCACCTATGGCTACCCCTTC,CASSLETGPTYGYPF
TRBV6-5,few,TRBJ2-2,-,TGTGCCAGCAGTCACTCCCAGTCCACCGGGGAGCTGTTTTTT,CASSHSQSTGELFF
TRBV7-9,many,TRBJ1-5,TRBD1,TGTGCCAGCAGCTCGACAGGGAATCAGCCCCAGCATTTT,CASSSTGNQPQHF
TRBV28,-,TRBJ2-5,TRBD2,TGTGCCAGCACTCTACACGGTACTAGCGGGAGGGCCCAGACCCAGTACTTC,CASTLHGTSGRAQTQYF
TRBV5-1,many,TRBJ2-5,TRBD2,TGCGCCAGCAGCTCCGGACTAGCAATAGAGACCCAGTACTTC,CASSSGLAIETQYF
TRBV20-1,many,TRBJ1-6,TRBD1,TGCAGTGCCATCGACAGGGGCCGGGATTCACCCCTCCACTTT,CSAIDRGRDSPLHF
TRBV11-2,many,TRBJ2-7,TRBD2,TGTGCCAGCAGCTTCCTTAGCGGGAGTATTAGGTACGAGCAGTACTTC,CASSFLSGSIRYEQYF
TRBV25-1,many,TRBJ1-4,TRBD1,TGTGCCAGCAGGGGGACAGGTCTTAATGAAAAACTGTTTTTT,CASRGTGLNEKLFF
TRBV29-1,once,TRBJ2-7,TRBD1,TGCAGCTCGGGACAGGGCGGCAACGAGCAGTACTTC,CSSGQGGNEQYF
TRBV19,-,TRBJ1-5,-,TGTGCCAGTAGTATCGCGGCAGGGAAACAGCCCCAGCATTTT,CASSIAAGKQPQHF
TRBV19,many,TRBJ2-3,-,TGTGCCAGTAGTATTCTCTCGGATACAGATACGCAGTATTTT,CASSILSDTDTQYF
TRBV6-5,many,TRBJ2-2,-,TGTGCCAGCAGTCAACCGAACACCGGGGAGCTGTTTTTT,CASSQPNTGELFF
TRBV11-3,many,TRBJ2-1,TRBD1,TGTGCCAGCACAACAGGGGGTCCCTACAATGAGCAGTTCTTC,CASTTGGPYNEQFF
TRBV6-6,few,TRBJ1-3,-,TGTGCCAGCAAGCTTGGGGGAGGGGGAAACACCATATATTTT,CASKLGGGGNTIYF
TRBV12-3/TRBV12-4,many,TRBJ2-1,-,TGTGCCAGCAGCTACCCCCTAGTAGGTGTGGAGCAGTTCTTC,CASSYPLVGVEQFF
TRBV19,many,TRBJ2-1,-,TGTGCCAGTAGTACGGGACTCTCAAATGAGCAGTTCTTC,CASSTGLSNEQFF
TRBV20-1,many,TRBJ1-6,TRBD1,TGCAGTGCTTATGACAGGGGAATCTATAATTCACCCCTCCACTTT,CSAYDRGIYNSPLHF
TRBV5-4,-,TRBJ2-5,-,TGTGCCAGCAGCTTGGAGTCTAGTCAAGAGACCCAGTACTTC,CASSLESSQETQYF
TRBV11-2,many,TRBJ2-2,-,TGTGCCAGCAGCTTAGTGAGAGGGCTGGGGGAGCTGTTTTTT,CASSLVRGLGELFF
TRBV14,-,TRBJ1-1,-,TGTGCCATCCTCCGGGCAGGGAGGAACACTGAAGCTTCCTTT,CAILRAGRNTEASF
TRBV7-3,once,TRBJ1-3,-,TGTGCCAGCGGAATAGTTGCAGGAAACACCATATATTTT,CASGIVAGNTIYF
TRBV6-5,few,TRBJ2-5,-,TGTGCCAGCAGTCGAGTAGCCAGGGACCGAGAGACCCAGTACTTC,CASSRVARDRETQYF
TRBV2,once,TRBJ1-3,-,TGTGCCGGCCGGGGAGCGGGGGCCCCTGGAAACACCATATATTTT,CAGRGAGAPGNTIYF
TRBV6-6,-,TRBJ1-2,-,TGTGCCAGCAGTCGGGGCTTATTGGGCTATGGCTACACCTTC,CASSRGLLGYGYTF
TRBV7-9,many,TRBJ2-7,-,TGTGCCAGCAGCTCCTCCGGGCAACGCTACGAGCAGTACTTC,CASSSSGQRYEQYF
TRBV7-2,-,TRBJ1-3,TRBD1,TGTGCCAGCACCGGGACAGGGATGGCTTCTGGAAACACCATATATTTT,CASTGTGMASGNTIYF
TRBV6-6,many,TRBJ2-1,-,TGTGCCAGCAGTTACGGGGGAGACAATGAGCAGTTCTTC,CASSYGGDNEQFF
TRBV2,-,TRBJ2-3,TRBD1,TGTGCCAGCAGTGAAGCAGACAGGGGTAGCACAGATACGCAGTATTTT,CASSEADRGSTDTQYF